Each of the 31 T cell receptor beta chains below was sequenced from the same sample in a study of T-cell memory formation after mild COVID-19. MiXCR, run by TCRdb on the 5' RACE reads, gives a single entry per CDR3 protein. This sample yields under 550,000 distinct CDR3 sequences, of which around a sixth are seen a single time; roughly 12% belongs to the top ten. Specimen: PBMCs or a T cell subset sorted from them (not recorded which). The receptors originated from an adult woman who had mild COVID-19 (a few samples of this study predate the infection). Cell type and time point are not known.

This clonotype has just a few counts. The gene calls are TRBV3-2 and TRBJ1-5. TRBV3-2 is reported as a pseudogene. This CDR3 contains 16 residues. As DNA, the CDR3 is TGTGCCAGCAGCCAATTCACGGCACGAGCTAATCAGCCCCAGCATTTT. Amino acids: CASSQFTARANQPQHF.

This clonotype was picked up a small number of times. The V call is TRBV6-2 or TRBV6-3, the J call TRBJ2-7, with a tentative D call TRBD1 (6 bases). The CDR3 covers 14 residues. V lost 0 bases to trimming and J lost 3 bases, with 9 bases between them. Per germline, CDR1 MNHEY and CDR2 SVGEGT. The CDR3 loop is CASSYSTGYYEQYF. The CDR3 DNA follows: TGTGCCAGCAGTTACTCGACAGGATACTACGAGCAGTACTTC.

The V and J genes are TRBV7-3 and TRBJ1-2; D remains ambiguous. V was trimmed by 0 bases and J by 3 bases, leaving 8 bases between them. CDR3 length: 14 amino acids. Germline CDR1 reads SGHTA; CDR2 reads FQGTGA. The CDR3 sequence: CASSLTHTHYGYTF. The DNA of the CDR3 is TGTGCCAGCAGCTTAACCCACACTCACTATGGCTACACCTTC.

The chain couples TRBV5-1 to TRBJ1-1, with 11 positions matching TRBD1. The CDR3 is 16 residues long. Trimming took 4 bases from V and 3 from J; bases not matched to a gene: 8. The germline gives CDR1 SGHRS, CDR2 YFSETQ. In DNA, the CDR3 is TGCGCCAGCAGCCCAGGACAGGGGGCAGGGGACACTGAAGCTTTCTTT. Its translation is CASSPGQGAGDTEAFF.

The J gene is TRBJ2-5, the V gene TRBV5-6; D gene unclear. CDR1 and CDR2 from the germline V gene are SGHDT and YYEEEE. The CDR3 totals 14 residues. The V and J ends lost 4 bases and 2 bases respectively, with 12 bases between them. CDR3 in DNA: TGTGCCAGCAGCGGACGTTTACAACAAGAGACCCAGTACTTC. Amino acid sequence: CASSGRLQQETQYF.

This chain joins TRBV7-6 and TRBJ2-3; D is unresolved. Germline V lookup: CDR1 SGHVS, CDR2 FNYEAQ. The CDR3 totals 16 residues. V was trimmed by 5 bases and J by 5 bases, leaving 20 bases between them. The CDR3, as DNA: TGTGCCAGCAGCAGCTTGAGGAGTGCAGCAGGAGATACGCAGTATTTT. Residues: CASSSLRSAAGDTQYF.

This clonotype has more than one count but fewer than ten. The chain carries TRBV24-1 and TRBJ1-1; no definite D call. V lost 7 bases to trimming and J lost 1 base, with 9 bases between them. Germline CDR1 reads KGHDR; CDR2 reads SFDVKD. This CDR3 is built from 13 residues. This chain's CDR3 is CATRGPWNTEAFF. CDR3 bases: TGTGCCACCAGGGGCCCCTGGAACACTGAAGCTTTCTTT.

J is TRBJ2-5 and V is TRBV15, with TRBD2 matching 9 bases. V shed 1 base, J shed 5 bases, and the junction held 11 bases outside the gene matches. CDR1 LNHNV and CDR2 YYDKDF come from the germline V gene (reference sequence). CDR3 length: 17 residues. CDR3 DNA: TGTGCCACCAGCAGAGTGGCCTCCGCGGGAGGGTCGGAGACCCAGTACTTC. Protein sequence: CATSRVASAGGSETQYF.

The chain is built from TRBV3-1 and TRBJ2-1, with D unresolved. This CDR3 contains 20 residues. Germline V gene lookup returns CDR1 LGHDT and CDR2 YNNKEL (reference sequence). The V gene lost 3 bases and the J gene lost 1 base, with 25 bases spanning the gap. CDR3 DNA sequence: TGTGCCAGCAGCCACGGACCTCCAATCGTTCCGGGTACGTCCTACAATGAGCAGTTCTTC. This sequence encodes CASSHGPPIVPGTSYNEQFF.

The chain couples TRBV5-5 to TRBJ2-3; D perhaps matches TRBD2 (5 bases). The length of the CDR3 is 15 residues. Per the germline V gene, CDR1 is SGHKS and CDR2 is YYEKEE (reference sequence). V lost 3 bases and J 0 bases, leaving 11 bases between the germline ends. The CDR3 sequence: CASSSFERSTDTQYF. The CDR3 bases are TGTGCCAGCAGCTCCTTCGAGCGGAGCACAGATACGCAGTATTTT.

This clonotype came up a few times. The genes are TRBV9 and TRBJ2-7; TRBD2 agrees at 9 bases. V gave up 0 bases and J gave up 6 bases; unmatched junction bases: 7. Per the germline V gene, CDR1 is SGDLS and CDR2 is YYNGEE. This CDR3 has 15 amino acids. The DNA of the CDR3 is TGTGCCAGCAGCGTAGCAGGGACTAGCAGAAGCGAGCAGTACTTC. Protein sequence: CASSVAGTSRSEQYF.

This clonotype has just a few counts. The rearrangement links TRBV7-8 to TRBJ1-4; 7 bases agree with TRBD1. The V segment lost 5 bases and the J segment 4 bases; nucleotides outside the gene matches: 7. CDR1 and CDR2 (germline): SGHVS, FQNEAQ. The CDR3 spans 15 residues. This CDR3 is CASSGEGQLNEKLFF. The CDR3 DNA sequence: TGTGCCAGCAGCGGGGAGGGACAGCTTAATGAAAAACTGTTTTTT.

The CDR3 bases are TGTGCCAGCGGAAACGGGCCCACCGGGGAGCTGTTTTTT. It encodes CASGNGPTGELFF. The rearrangement uses TRBV7-6 and TRBJ2-2; D call uncertain. The germline V gene encodes CDR1 SGHVS and CDR2 FNYEAQ. The germline V and J ends were trimmed by 8 bases and 4 bases, with 11 bases remaining between them. The CDR3 length is 13 residues. Looking up the rest from reference TRBV7-6 and TRBJ2-2 gives the full variable domain: GAGVSQSPRYKVTKRGQDVALRCDPISGHVSLYWYRQALGQGPEFLTYFNYEAQQDKSGLPNDRFSAERPEGSISTLTIQRTEQRDSAMYRCASGNGPTGELFFGEGSRLTVL.

J is TRBJ2-1 and V is TRBV12-3 or TRBV12-4, with TRBD2 identical over 9 bases. J was trimmed by 16 bases and V by 5 bases; bases with no gene match: 12. The CDR3 spans 13 residues. The CDR3 sequence is CASSPQGGGVYFF. In nucleotides, the CDR3 is TGTGCCAGCAGTCCCCAGGGCGGGGGGGTTTACTTCTTC.

This clonotype was seen a few times. The chain combines TRBV12-3 or TRBV12-4 with TRBJ1-1; 8 bases map to TRBD1. CDR3 length: 15 residues. The V gene end was trimmed by 6 bases and the J gene end by 0 bases; junction bases not matched to a gene: 6. The CDR3 region has the DNA TGTGCCAGCAGGTCAGGGGGCTCTGTGAACACTGAAGCTTTCTTT. Its translation: CASRSGGSVNTEAFF.

This clonotype was seen a handful of times. The chain couples TRBV28 to TRBJ2-7; D is unclear. V lost 6 bases to trimming and J lost 3 bases, with 12 bases between them. CDR1 is MDHEN and CDR2 is SYDVKM in the germline V gene. The CDR3 sequence is 13 residues long. CDR3 sequence reads: CASRTHLGYEQYF. In DNA form, the CDR3 reads TGTGCCAGCAGAACCCACCTGGGCTACGAGCAGTACTTC.

This clonotype has at least ten counts. This sequence joins TRBV3-1 and TRBJ2-2, with TRBD2 matching 11 bases. The length of the CDR3 is 18 residues. CDR1 is LGHDT and CDR2 is YNNKEL in the germline V gene (reference sequence). Trimming took 0 bases from V and 6 from J; bases not matched to a gene: 9. This CDR3 is CASSQEISGGASPGELFF. CDR3 nucleotide sequence: TGTGCCAGCAGCCAAGAAATTAGCGGGGGGGCGTCCCCCGGGGAGCTGTTTTTT.

The CDR3 is CASSPPGKLVNEQFF. CDR3 coding DNA: TGTGCCAGCTCACCACCGGGGAAATTGGTTAATGAGCAGTTCTTC. The chain carries TRBV18 and TRBJ2-1; D ambiguous. V lost 0 bases and J 7 bases, leaving 13 bases between the germline ends. The CDR3 totals 15 residues. Germline lookup yields CDR1 KGHSH and CDR2 LQKENI.

This clonotype was observed a few times. V usage is TRBV12-3 or TRBV12-4 and J usage is TRBJ2-4; possibly TRBD1 or TRBD2 for D (6 bases each). V lost 7 bases and J lost 1, with 23 bases in between. The CDR3 runs 18 residues. The CDR3 spells CASTESRSGGGAKNIQYF. The CDR3 coding sequence is TGTGCCAGCACCGAAAGCCGGAGCGGAGGGGGGGCCAAAAACATTCAGTACTTC.

This clonotype showed up just a few times. This chain uses TRBV3-1 with TRBJ1-1; no firm D call. This CDR3 is built from 11 residues. The germline V gene encodes CDR1 LGHDT and CDR2 YNNKEL (reference sequence). Trimming shortened V by 4 bases and J by 9 bases, and 9 bases separated the two germline ends. CDR3 loop: CASSLWGQAFF. The CDR3 DNA follows: TGTGCCAGCAGCCTTTGGGGTCAAGCTTTCTTT.

V and J are TRBV19 and TRBJ2-5; TRBD2 aligns across 7 bases. The junction had 6 bases not matched to a gene; V was cut back by 11 bases and J by 0 bases. Germline V gene sequence: CDR1 LNHDA, CDR2 SQIVND (reference sequence). The CDR3 covers 13 residues. Here the CDR3 reads CACGREYQETQYF. The CDR3 region has the DNA TGTGCCTGCGGGCGGGAGTACCAAGAGACCCAGTACTTC.

There are a few counts of this clonotype. V usage is TRBV2 and J usage is TRBJ2-3; possible D gene TRBD2, 5 bases. The CDR3 spans 13 residues. The V end was cut by 8 bases, the J end by 2 bases, with 11 bases between. Per the germline V gene, CDR1 is SNHLY and CDR2 is FYNNEI. The CDR3: CASGREFTDTQYF. Written as DNA, the CDR3 is TGTGCCAGCGGAAGGGAGTTCACAGATACGCAGTATTTT.

This clonotype appeared a few times. The J gene is TRBJ2-1, the V gene TRBV2, with D maybe TRBD2 (5 bases). V lost 3 bases and J 4 bases, leaving 10 bases between the germline ends. The CDR3 runs to 14 residues. The germline V gene has CDR1 SNHLY and CDR2 FYNNEI. The CDR3 nucleotides read TGTGCCAGCAGTGATCCCCGGGAATACAATGAGCAGTTCTTC. Its protein product is CASSDPREYNEQFF.

This clonotype was observed a handful of times. J is TRBJ2-3 and V is TRBV7-8; TRBD2 matches at 11 bases. With 8 bases clipped from V and 4 bases from J, the junction kept 2 bases outside the gene matches. There are 13 residues in the CDR3. Germline V CDR1 and CDR2: SGHVS, FQNEAQ. This chain's CDR3 is CASVLAGADTQYF. CDR3 nucleotide sequence: TGTGCCAGCGTACTAGCGGGGGCAGATACGCAGTATTTT.

This clonotype has only a few counts. V is TRBV24-1 and J is TRBJ2-5, with 8 bases that match TRBD1. Trimming at V came to 3 bases and at J to 2 bases, leaving 4 bases not matched to a gene. Germline V CDR1 and CDR2: KGHDR, SFDVKD. This CDR3 has 15 residues. CDR3 region: CATSDTGQGQETQYF. In DNA, the CDR3 is TGTGCCACCAGTGATACCGGACAGGGTCAAGAGACCCAGTACTTC.

The rearrangement uses TRBV14 and TRBJ2-2; 7 bases fit TRBD1. Germline V gene lookup returns CDR1 SGHDN and CDR2 FVKESK. The CDR3 covers 16 residues. V shed 4 bases, J shed 0 bases, and the junction held 5 bases outside the gene matches. CDR3 in DNA: TGTGCCAGCAGCCCGATGACAGGGCCGAACACCGGGGAGCTGTTTTTT. This sequence encodes CASSPMTGPNTGELFF.

This clonotype turned up a few times. The chain combines TRBV12-5 with TRBJ2-7, with unresolved D. V was clipped by 3 bases and J by 0 bases, with 12 bases between them. The V gene's germline CDR1 is LGHNT and CDR2 FRNRAP. This CDR3 is built from 15 residues. CDR3 loop: CASGFAGPPSYEQYF. The CDR3 DNA reads as TGTGCTAGTGGTTTCGCCGGGCCCCCCTCCTACGAGCAGTACTTC. Together with reference TRBV12-5 and TRBJ2-7, the CDR3 gives the full variable domain: DARVTQTPRHKVTEMGQEVTMRCQPILGHNTVFWYRQTMMQGLELLAYFRNRAPLDDSGMPKDRFSAEMPDATLATLKIQPSEPRDSAVYFCASGFAGPPSYEQYFGPGTRLTVT.

This clonotype was observed a handful of times. The genes are TRBV6-6 and TRBJ2-3; D is uncertain. The CDR3 is 17 amino acids. From germline, CDR1 is MNHNY and CDR2 SVGAGI (reference sequence). The V end was cut by 3 bases, the J end by 5 bases, with 21 bases between. DNA of the CDR3: TGTGCCAGCAGTTATACCGGCAGACCCGACGGTCTAGATACGCAGTATTTT. This translates into CASSYTGRPDGLDTQYF.

There are a few counts of this clonotype. V is TRBV4-3 and J is TRBJ2-1; TRBD2 is a possible D gene (6 bases). The length of the CDR3 is 15 residues. From germline, CDR1 is LGHNA and CDR2 YSLEER. Trimming shortened V by 1 base and J by 5 bases, and 12 bases separated the two germline ends. CDR3 in amino acids: CASSQAGTGDNEQFF. The CDR3 coding sequence is TGCGCCAGCAGCCAAGCAGGGACTGGAGACAATGAGCAGTTCTTC.

Ten or more counts support this clonotype. Written as DNA, the CDR3 is TGTGCCAGCAGTTACGACAGGGGAATGACTGAAGCTTTCTTT. Protein sequence: CASSYDRGMTEAFF. The chain joins TRBV6-5 to TRBJ1-1, with 8 bases fitting TRBD1. The CDR3 covers 14 residues. Germline assignment: CDR1 MNHEY and CDR2 SVGAGI. J lost 5 bases, V lost 2 bases, and 4 bases had no gene match.

Comments on this clonotype: This may be a read error, as it is one base from a much larger clone. The J gene is TRBJ2-1, the V gene TRBV6-5; D remains ambiguous. Trimming removed 8 bases at V and 3 bases at J, with 5 bases between. Germline assignment: CDR1 MNHEY and CDR2 SVGAGI. This CDR3 is built from 11 residues. The CDR3 loop is CASGIYNEQFF. The CDR3 nucleotides read TGTGCCAGCGGGATCTACAATGAGCAGTTCTTC.